The 14 T cell receptor beta chains presented below share a single source sample, sequenced in a study of blood T cell repertoires in COVID-19. Sequenced by immunoSEQ multiplex PCR; TCRdb stores in-frame clones only, minus some. Of approximately 61,000 clones listed, roughly four fifths are singletons. The material sequenced was peripheral blood. These receptors were obtained from a man aged 50-60 years with COVID-19, enrolled during active disease.

The rearrangement uses TRBV14 and TRBJ1-6; D remains unclear. The CDR3 is 15 amino acids. CDR1 is SGHDN, CDR2 FVKESK, per germline. V was trimmed by 0 bases and J by 10 bases, leaving 13 bases between them. The CDR3 DNA reads as TGTGCCAGCAGCCAAGAAGGCCTCACCGGGTCACCCCTCCACTTT. Its translation is CASSQEGLTGSPLHF. Full variable domain (remainder filled in from reference TRBV14 and TRBJ1-6): EAGVTQFPSHSVIEKGQTVTLRCDPISGHDNLYWYRRVMGKEIKFLLHFVKESKQDESGMPNNRFLAERTGGTYSTLKVQPAELEDSGVYFCASSQEGLTGSPLHFGNGTRLTVT.

The chain couples TRBV5-6 to TRBJ1-2; TRBD1 is a possible D gene (6 bases). Per germline, CDR1 SGHDT and CDR2 YYEEEE. The V end was cut by 6 bases, the J end by 6 bases, with 21 bases between. The CDR3 has 15 amino acids. This chain's CDR3 is CASILTGTRKNGYTF. The DNA for the CDR3 is TGTGCCAGCATCCTAACAGGGACGCGGAAAAATGGCTACACCTTC. Supplemented by reference TRBV5-6 and TRBJ1-2, the full variable domain reads DAGVTQSPTHLIKTRGQQVTLRCSPKSGHDTVSWYQQALGQGPQFIFQYYEEEERQRGNFPDRFSGHQFPNYSSELNVNALLLGDSALYLCASILTGTRKNGYTFGSGTRLTVV.

The table lists this clone with a count of one. This chain uses TRBV29-1 with TRBJ2-1; perhaps TRBD2 as D (5 bases). Germline-derived CDR1 and CDR2 are SQVTM and ANQGSEA. V lost 0 bases, J lost 7 bases, and 10 bases lay in between. The CDR3 has 13 residues. The CDR3: CSVEEFRGNEQFF. Here the CDR3 DNA reads TGCAGCGTTGAAGAGTTTAGAGGGAATGAGCAGTTCTTC.

V and J are TRBV30 and TRBJ2-7; TRBD2 matches 7 bases. V lost 2 bases to trimming and J lost 2 bases; unmatched junction nucleotides: 9. Germline CDR1 reads GTSNPN; CDR2 reads SVGIG (reference sequence). The CDR3 is 15 amino acids. Written as DNA, the CDR3 is TGTGCCTGGAGTAAGGGCGGGGAGGGGACCTACGAGCAGTACTTC. Protein: CAWSKGGEGTYEQYF.

The CDR3 is CASSQSLGQGGYEQYF. The CDR3 nucleotides read TGCGCCAGCAGTCAATCGCTTGGGCAGGGTGGCTACGAGCAGTACTTC. The chain couples TRBV23-1 to TRBJ2-7; perhaps TRBD1 as D (5 bases). TRBV23-1 is an open reading frame whose function is uncertain. The CDR3 is 16 residues long. The V gene lost 0 bases and the J gene lost 3 bases, with 15 bases spanning the gap.

The chain carries TRBV29-1 and TRBJ1-5; D is perhaps TRBD1 (6 bases). The length of the CDR3 is 15 residues. Looked up from germline, CDR1 is SQVTM and CDR2 is ANQGSEA. V lost 4 bases to trimming and J lost 1 base, with 14 bases between them. The CDR3 coding sequence is TGCAGCGTTGTGGGGGGGGCGGGCAGCAATCAGCCCCAGCATTTT. It is translated as CSVVGGAGSNQPQHF.

This clone appeared a few times. V usage is TRBV28 and J usage is TRBJ2-3; no definite D call. This CDR3 comprises 18 residues. Trimming pared 1 base from V and 4 bases from J, leaving 21 bases between. In germline, CDR1 is MDHEN, CDR2 SYDVKM. The DNA for the CDR3 is TGTGCCAGCAGTTTATATCCCATCCGACTGACGGCATCAGATACGCAGTATTTT. Translation: CASSLYPIRLTASDTQYF.

This rearrangement joins TRBV18 to TRBJ2-1; D unresolved. V was pared by 1 base and J by 9 bases, with 4 bases between. The CDR3 is 11 amino acids. Germline V gene data show CDR1 as KGHSH and CDR2 as LQKENI. CDR3 sequence (DNA): TGTGCCAGCTCACCACGAGGTGAGCAGTTCTTC. As protein: CASSPRGEQFF.

This clone was detected only a few times. The genes are TRBV7-9 and TRBJ2-7; 7 bases agree with TRBD2. The J segment lost 5 bases and the V segment lost 3 bases, leaving 7 bases of the junction unmatched. The CDR3 extends over 14 amino acids. Looked up from germline, CDR1 is SEHNR and CDR2 is FQNEAQ (reference sequence). The CDR3, as DNA: TGTGCCAGCAGCTTGGACTCAAGCGGGAACGAGCAGTACTTC. It codes for CASSLDSSGNEQYF. The variable domain in full, completed from reference TRBV7-9 and TRBJ2-7, reads DTGVSQNPRHKITKRGQNVTFRCDPISEHNRLYWYRQTLGQGPEFLTYFQNEAQLEKSRLLSDRFSAERPKGSFSTLEIQRTEQGDSAMYLCASSLDSSGNEQYFGPGTRLTVT.

The chain carries TRBV7-3 and TRBJ2-3; 9 nucleotides line up with TRBD2. The germline V gene encodes CDR1 SGHTA and CDR2 FQGTGA. The V and J ends lost 5 bases and 6 bases, in that order; junction bases with no gene match: 15. The CDR3 runs 17 residues. The CDR3 DNA sequence: TGTGCCAGCAGCGATCCTGTTGGCGGGAGGGTCGGGGATACGCAGTATTTT. Its protein product is CASSDPVGGRVGDTQYF.

The chain combines TRBV7-9 with TRBJ1-1; 7 positions match TRBD1. Trimming took 4 bases from V and 5 from J; bases not matched to a gene: 1. The CDR3 consists of 12 residues. Germline-derived CDR1 and CDR2 are SEHNR and FQNEAQ (reference sequence). In DNA, the CDR3 is TGTGCCAGCAGCTCGACAGGGACTGAAGCTTTCTTT. It yields the protein CASSSTGTEAFF.

This chain connects TRBV6-6 to TRBJ1-5; 11 bases are shared with TRBD1. The CDR3 runs 16 residues. The germline V gene has CDR1 MNHNY and CDR2 SVGAGI (reference sequence). The junction had 4 bases not matched to a gene; V was cut back by 0 bases and J by 6 bases. In DNA, the CDR3 is TGTGCCAGCAGTTACTCCGGACAGGGGGCGGGTCAGCCCCAGCATTTT. Protein sequence: CASSYSGQGAGQPQHF.

The rearrangement joins TRBV20-1 to TRBJ1-2; no reliable D call. The CDR3 is made up of 12 amino acids. Germline V gives CDR1 DFQATT, CDR2 SNEGSKA (reference sequence). Trimming took off 3 bases at V and 2 bases at J, with 7 bases between the two ends. The CDR3 region has the DNA TGCAGTGCTAGTCCCCAGAACTATGGCTACACCTTC. Its translation is CSASPQNYGYTF.

The sample holds a few counts of this clone. The CDR3 loop reads CASTRGPSTNEKLFF. CDR3 nucleotides: TGTGCCAGCACCCGGGGGCCTTCAACTAATGAAAAACTGTTTTTT. The chain links TRBV7-8 to TRBJ1-4; possibly TRBD1 for D (6 bases). Germline CDR1 SGHVS, CDR2 FQNEAQ. V lost 7 bases and J 0 bases, leaving 12 bases between the germline ends. CDR3 length equals 15 residues.